Each of the 31 T cell receptor beta chains below was sequenced from the same sample in a study of T cell clones after liver transplantation. Measured with immunoSEQ multiplex PCR; TCRdb has only the in-frame clones, and not every one. The repertoire includes about 16,000 clones, 75% to 90% of them detected once, and over 10% sits in the top ten. The sequencing used CD8+ T cells from blood, collected just over 45 months after liver transplant. These receptors all stem from a human patient who received a liver transplant. Part of the T cells may come from the graft donor.

This chain connects TRBV28 to TRBJ1-2; no definite D call. There are 16 residues in the CDR3. CDR1 and CDR2 from the germline V gene are MDHEN and SYDVKM. The V end lost 6 bases, the J end lost 4 bases, and 21 bases lay between the germline ends. The CDR3 sequence is CASSPIYSTRGYGYTF. CDR3 nucleotide sequence: TGTGCCAGCAGCCCAATCTACAGCACCCGGGGCTATGGCTACACCTTC.

The chain carries TRBV11-2 and TRBJ2-7, with TRBD2 matching 7 bases. Per germline, CDR1 SGHAT and CDR2 FQNNGV. This CDR3 is 14 amino acids long. J gave up 4 bases and V 1 base, and 4 bases lay outside the gene matches. CDR3 nucleotide sequence: TGTGCCAGCAGCTTAGGGGGGGGGAGGTACGAGCAGTACTTC. It encodes CASSLGGGRYEQYF. Full variable domain (remainder filled in from reference TRBV11-2 and TRBJ2-7): EAGVAQSPRYKIIEKRQSVAFWCNPISGHATLYWYQQILGQGPKLLIQFQNNGVVDDSQLPKDRFSAERLKGVDSTLKIQPAKLEDSAVYLCASSLGGGRYEQYFGPGTRLTVT.

This clone has more than one count but fewer than ten. The chain has TRBV6-5 and TRBJ2-2, with D unresolved. The germline V gene encodes CDR1 MNHEY and CDR2 SVGAGI. The CDR3 contains 14 residues. The V end lost 8 bases, the J end lost 4 bases, and 14 bases lay between the germline ends. In nucleotides, the CDR3 is TGTGCCAGCCGCCCCCGTTTGGGCACCGGGGAGCTGTTTTTT. This sequence encodes CASRPRLGTGELFF.

The J gene is TRBJ2-7, the V gene TRBV7-9, with 7 bases fitting TRBD1. V trimming: 5 bases; J trimming: 5 bases; junction bases outside the gene matches: 9. CDR3 size: 14 residues. Germline V gene data show CDR1 as SEHNR and CDR2 as FQNEAQ (reference sequence). The CDR3 is CASSAGQVSNEQYF. Here the CDR3 DNA reads TGTGCCAGCAGCGCAGGACAGGTTTCCAACGAGCAGTACTTC. The whole variable domain, filled in from reference TRBV7-9 and TRBJ2-7, reads DTGVSQNPRHKITKRGQNVTFRCDPISEHNRLYWYRQTLGQGPEFLTYFQNEAQLEKSRLLSDRFSAERPKGSFSTLEIQRTEQGDSAMYLCASSAGQVSNEQYFGPGTRLTVT.

This clone was counted between two and nine times. The J gene is TRBJ2-7, the V gene TRBV19; D may be TRBD1 (6 bases). CDR1 is LNHDA and CDR2 is SQIVND in the germline V gene (reference sequence). The CDR3 sequence is 13 residues long. The ends were cut back, 2 bases at V and 7 bases at J, with 12 bases in the middle. Written as DNA, the CDR3 is TGTGCCAGTAGTATATGGGACAAGGGAGAGCAGTACTTC. Translating gives CASSIWDKGEQYF.

This clone has a single count. The V and J genes are TRBV27 and TRBJ1-1, with unresolved D. Germline V gene lookup returns CDR1 MNHEY and CDR2 SMNVEV (reference sequence). This CDR3 spans 13 amino acids. V dropped 2 bases and J dropped 1 base, with 5 bases sitting between them. CDR3 bases: TGTGCCAGCAGTTTACTTCCGAACACTGAAGCTTTCTTT. It encodes CASSLLPNTEAFF.

Here the CDR3 reads CASSLNSGGYNEQFF. The CDR3 DNA reads as TGTGCCAGCAGCTTGAACTCGGGTGGCTACAATGAGCAGTTCTTC. The V call is TRBV28, the J call TRBJ2-1; D unclear. V was shortened by 6 bases and J by 3 bases, with 15 bases between the two germline ends. Germline lookup yields CDR1 MDHEN and CDR2 SYDVKM. The CDR3 is made up of 15 amino acids.

This chain uses TRBV5-5 with TRBJ1-2; D ambiguous. Trimming shortened V by 4 bases and J by 0 bases, and 13 bases separated the two germline ends. The CDR3 has 15 residues. In germline, CDR1 is SGHKS, CDR2 YYEKEE (reference sequence). CDR3 loop: CASSPLPQANYGYTF. As DNA, the CDR3 is TGTGCCAGCAGCCCACTCCCCCAAGCTAACTATGGCTACACCTTC.

V is TRBV20-1 and J is TRBJ1-2, with unresolved D. Germline CDR1 and CDR2: DFQATT and SNEGSKA (reference sequence). The CDR3 sequence is 9 residues long. V lost 4 bases and J lost 3, with 0 bases in between. The CDR3, as DNA: TGCAGTGCTAACTATGGCTACACCTTC. Amino acid sequence: CSANYGYTF.

The CDR3 DNA reads TGTGCCAGCAGCTTAGTGTTAGGGTCATTGAGCGAGCAGTACTTC. Protein sequence: CASSLVLGSLSEQYF. The chain couples TRBV7-2 to TRBJ2-7; no clear D gene. The CDR3 is 15 residues long. V was cut by 1 base and J by 6 bases, with 16 bases left in between. CDR1 is SGHTA, CDR2 FQGNSA, per germline.

The chain joins TRBV9 to TRBJ1-5; D is unclear. Germline V CDR1 and CDR2: SGDLS, YYNGEE. V was pared by 0 bases and J by 8 bases, with 18 bases between. The length of the CDR3 is 16 residues. The DNA of the CDR3 is TGTGCCAGCAGCGTAGGGACTTCCGCTGGTTTGGAGCCCCAGCATTTT. Amino acid sequence: CASSVGTSAGLEPQHF.

This clone has only one observation. The chain carries TRBV28 and TRBJ1-1; D is possibly TRBD1 (6 bases). The CDR3 is 15 residues long. V was pared by 5 bases and J by 4 bases, with 17 bases between. Germline assignment: CDR1 MDHEN and CDR2 SYDVKM. The CDR3 reads CASSNLRGGSTEAFF. The CDR3 DNA reads TGTGCCAGCAGTAACCTTAGAGGGGGGAGCACTGAAGCTTTCTTT.

J is TRBJ1-2 and V is TRBV19; D is uncertain. Per germline, CDR1 LNHDA and CDR2 SQIVND (reference sequence). The CDR3 is made up of 11 amino acids. Trimming removed 1 base from V and 10 bases from J, with 7 bases in between. In DNA, the CDR3 is TGTGCCAGTAGTATAGGCTGGGACTACACCTTC. Its translation is CASSIGWDYTF.

V is TRBV27 and J is TRBJ2-1; possible D gene TRBD1, 5 bases. Trimming stripped 5 bases from V and 9 bases from J, with 17 bases between. Germline-derived CDR1 and CDR2 are MNHEY and SMNVEV (reference sequence). The CDR3 is made up of 14 amino acids. DNA for the CDR3: TGTGCCAGCAGTCCAGGGCAAATCTTCGGTGAGCAGTTCTTC. It is translated as CASSPGQIFGEQFF.

The V and J genes are TRBV19 and TRBJ1-3; D uncertain. The CDR3 sequence is 14 residues long. CDR1 and CDR2 (germline): LNHDA, SQIVND (reference sequence). V was shortened by 4 bases and J by 0 bases, with 7 bases between the two germline ends. The CDR3 bases are TGTGCCAGTAGTACGGACGGCTCTGGAAACACCATATATTTT. Residues: CASSTDGSGNTIYF.

V gene TRBV19 combines with J gene TRBJ1-1; possible D gene TRBD1, 5 bases. V lost 1 base and J 4 bases, leaving 16 bases between the germline ends. Per germline, CDR1 LNHDA and CDR2 SQIVND (reference sequence). The CDR3 has 16 residues. The CDR3, as DNA: TGTGCCAGTAGTATAGGGCCTTGGGGCAGCGGCACTGAAGCTTTCTTT. Amino acid sequence: CASSIGPWGSGTEAFF.

This chain joins TRBV28 and TRBJ2-1, with D possibly matching TRBD2 (5 bases). Trimming shortened V by 2 bases and J by 4 bases, and 21 bases separated the two germline ends. The CDR3 length is 18 residues. Per the germline V gene, CDR1 is MDHEN and CDR2 is SYDVKM. Here the CDR3 reads CASSLVEIVNRGYNEQFF. As DNA, the CDR3 is TGTGCCAGCAGTTTAGTGGAGATTGTTAATCGGGGTTACAATGAGCAGTTCTTC.

The genes are TRBV6-5 and TRBJ1-1; D may be TRBD1 (5 bases). This CDR3 is built from 14 residues. CDR1 and CDR2 from the germline V gene are MNHEY and SVGAGI. Trimming removed 0 bases from V and 5 bases from J, with 10 bases in between. CDR3: CASSYSAGGTEAFF. The CDR3 nucleotides are TGTGCCAGCAGTTACTCCGCGGGGGGGACTGAAGCTTTCTTT.

This clone was observed a few times. J is TRBJ2-3 and V is TRBV7-9; 8 bases are shared with TRBD2. CDR3 length: 19 amino acids. Germline CDR1 reads SEHNR; CDR2 reads FQNEAQ (reference sequence). J was trimmed by 0 bases and V by 5 bases; bases with no gene match: 16. The CDR3 spells CASSTTVGSGSRSTDTQYF. The CDR3 bases are TGTGCCAGCAGCACAACCGTGGGGAGCGGGAGCCGGAGCACAGATACGCAGTATTTT. The complete variable domain, with remaining parts taken from reference TRBV7-9 and TRBJ2-3, reads DTGVSQNPRHKITKRGQNVTFRCDPISEHNRLYWYRQTLGQGPEFLTYFQNEAQLEKSRLLSDRFSAERPKGSFSTLEIQRTEQGDSAMYLCASSTTVGSGSRSTDTQYFGPGTRLTVL.

The sample holds one count of this clone. The CDR3 nucleotides are TGTGCCAGCAGCCCAACTTACCGAACCTCCTACAATGAGCAGTTCTTC. It codes for CASSPTYRTSYNEQFF. The J gene is TRBJ2-1, the V gene TRBV28; D gene ambiguous. Germline loops: CDR1 MDHEN, CDR2 SYDVKM. V lost 6 bases to trimming and J lost 0 bases, with 15 bases between them. The CDR3 loop spans 16 amino acids.

This chain uses TRBV23-1 with TRBJ2-2; D is undetermined. Being an ORF, TRBV23-1 has a function that is uncertain. Trimming stripped 4 bases from V and 0 bases from J, with 3 bases between. The CDR3 runs to 13 residues. CDR3 nucleotide sequence: TGCGCCAGCAGTCGGACGAACACCGGGGAGCTGTTTTTT. This translates into CASSRTNTGELFF.

The J gene is TRBJ2-7, the V gene TRBV4-3; TRBD1 matches at 8 bases. CDR3 length equals 16 residues. J was trimmed by 1 base and V by 0 bases; bases with no gene match: 5. Looked up from germline, CDR1 is LGHNA and CDR2 is YSLEER. The CDR3 loop is CASSQESTGGSYEQYF. The CDR3 nucleotides are TGCGCCAGCAGCCAAGAGTCAACAGGGGGGTCCTACGAGCAGTACTTC.

The chain couples TRBV27 to TRBJ2-5, with D uncertain. CDR1 is MNHEY, CDR2 SMNVEV, per germline (reference sequence). Between the trimmed V and J ends, which lost 1 base and 2 bases, there was a span of 11 bases. The CDR3 loop spans 15 amino acids. CDR3 coding DNA: TGTGCCAGCAGTTTATGGTCAGGCTCACAAGAGACCCAGTACTTC. This gives the protein CASSLWSGSQETQYF.

J is TRBJ2-1 and V is TRBV7-9, with TRBD2 matching over 7 bases. The V gene's germline CDR1 is SEHNR and CDR2 FQNEAQ (reference sequence). This CDR3 is 15 amino acids long. The V and J ends lost 4 bases and 6 bases, in that order; junction bases with no gene match: 9. CDR3 sequence reads: CASSSGTTSANEQFF. The CDR3 nucleotides are TGTGCCAGCAGCTCCGGAACCACTAGCGCCAATGAGCAGTTCTTC.

This chain links TRBV29-1 with TRBJ1-2; 7 bases line up with TRBD1. This CDR3 is 15 amino acids long. Trimming cost V 6 bases and J 4 bases; bases outside gene matches: 14. Germline V CDR1 and CDR2: SQVTM, ANQGSEA. DNA of the CDR3: TGCAGCGTAGAGGACTCGATCGGGACAGTCTATGGCTACACCTTC. Residues: CSVEDSIGTVYGYTF.

The chain carries TRBV5-4 and TRBJ1-2, with TRBD1 matching over 8 bases. CDR3 size: 13 residues. The germline V gene has CDR1 SGHNT and CDR2 YYREEE (reference sequence). Trimming took 3 bases from V and 8 from J; bases not matched to a gene: 6. In nucleotides, the CDR3 is TGTGCCAGCAGCTCCCGGGACAGGAGAGGCTACACCTTC. This gives the protein CASSSRDRRGYTF.

The chain couples TRBV7-8 to TRBJ1-1; no firm D call. The CDR3 is 13 residues long. Trimming left V 3 bases short and J 5 bases short, with 10 bases between. CDR1 SGHVS and CDR2 FQNEAQ come from the germline V gene. The CDR3 DNA follows: TGTGCCAGCAGCTTCTGGGAGGAAACTGAAGCTTTCTTT. It yields the protein CASSFWEETEAFF.

The chain couples TRBV19 to TRBJ2-1; 12 nucleotides agree with TRBD2. The CDR3 loop spans 14 amino acids. V trimming: 6 bases; J trimming: 8 bases; junction bases outside the gene matches: 5. Per germline, CDR1 LNHDA and CDR2 SQIVND (reference sequence). The CDR3 nucleotides read TGTGCCAGTAGCCTGCTAGCGGGAGGGCATGAGCAGTTCTTC. It yields the protein CASSLLAGGHEQFF.

The chain is built from TRBV27 and TRBJ2-7; possible D gene TRBD2, 5 bases. The CDR3 totals 14 residues. Germline V CDR1 and CDR2: MNHEY, SMNVEV (reference sequence). Trimming stripped 5 bases from V and 3 bases from J, with 14 bases between. The CDR3 DNA is TGTGCCAGCAGTCTCGAAGGGAGAGGCTACGAGCAGTACTTC. Translation: CASSLEGRGYEQYF.

This clone was observed a few times. The chain uses TRBV13 and TRBJ1-2, with 8 bases matching TRBD1. Unmatched junction bases numbered 11, after V lost 5 bases and J lost 6 bases. The CDR3 consists of 15 residues. Germline V gene data show CDR1 as PRHDT and CDR2 as FYEKMQ (reference sequence). The CDR3 coding sequence is TGTGCCAGCAGCATCGGACAGGGTAGCAGGGATGGCTACACCTTC. This sequence encodes CASSIGQGSRDGYTF.

J is TRBJ2-7 and V is TRBV7-9; D gene unclear. Looked up from germline, CDR1 is SEHNR and CDR2 is FQNEAQ (reference sequence). V was shortened by 5 bases and J by 2 bases, with 16 bases between the two germline ends. CDR3 size: 15 residues. The CDR3 here is CASSHSTYQTYEQYF. CDR3 in DNA: TGTGCCAGCAGCCATAGCACCTACCAAACCTACGAGCAGTACTTC.